One T cell receptor (beta chain) is described in this entry. Its antigen is not identified. TCRdb reprocessed the reads with MiXCR, giving one entry per CDR3 protein. Of about 360,000 distinct CDR3 sequences in the sample, around 18% are singletons; the top ten hold approximately 10%. The data originate from a study of T cell repertoires in cytomegalovirus infection. In the study overall: It was the public TCR beta signatures that indicated both CMV infection and matching HLA type. General study findings and limits: Cumulated frequencies of public TCR beta families served to identify carriers of CMV plus the relevant HLA. Clonotypes of TCR beta that were HLA-C-restricted and CMV-specific dominated the ex vivo response.

This TCR came from a human donor in good health (CMV status not recorded). Some clones in this sample may be carry-over from other donors' samples. The source material was PBMCs.

The CDR3 protein is CASSAYRKETQYF. CDR3 DNA sequence: TGTGCCAGCAGTGCTTACCGTAAAGAGACCCAGTACTTC. The chain recombines TRBV6-1 with TRBJ2-5; no reliable D call. CDR3 length: 13 amino acids. Trimming removed 4 bases at V and 3 bases at J, with 9 bases between. CDR1 is MNHNS, CDR2 SASEGT, per germline.